This T cell receptor (beta chain) was captured in a study of blood T cell repertoires in COVID-19. This clone occurred once. The method was immunoSEQ multiplex PCR; TCRdb's version includes in-frame clones alone and lacks a portion of them. Among 50,000 to 60,000 clones listed, more than 65% were seen once. V was pared by 4 bases and J by 0 bases, with 14 bases between. Germline CDR1 and CDR2: SGHNT and YYREEE (reference sequence). The CDR3 runs to 16 residues. Material: peripheral blood. The chain couples TRBV5-4 to TRBJ2-1, with D perhaps matching TRBD1 (5 bases). The source of this sequence is a man aged 80 or over with COVID-19, enrolled during active disease. The CDR3 DNA follows: TGTGCCAGCAGCCCCCGGACAACGAGCTCCTACAATGAGCAGTTCTTC. Its translation: CASSPRTTSSYNEQFF.